These T cell receptor beta chains were read from a single sample in a study of CD8+ T cells in alopecia areata. TCRdb keeps only in-frame clones here, not all; method: immunoSEQ multiplex PCR. The sample records some 110,000 clones, about 60% being singletons. The sequences come from CD8+ T cells sorted from blood, collected at week 24, from a patient treated with tofacitinib. Receptor source: a human donor with alopecia areata. CDR3s include the opening cysteine and the closing phenylalanine or tryptophan. Fields, in order: D gene, J gene, V gene, clone size, CDR3 protein, CDR3 DNA. D genes are given only for firm matches. Size values are once, few and many counts, or a class for expanded clones, and some rows have none.

TRBD1	TRBJ2-1	TRBV11-2	-	CASSLTWDRGDEQFF	TGTGCCAGCAGCTTAACCTGGGACAGGGGCGATGAGCAGTTCTTC
-	TRBJ2-1	TRBV30	-	CAWSLDSSSYNEQFF	TGTGCCTGGAGTCTGGACAGTAGCTCCTACAATGAGCAGTTCTTC
-	TRBJ1-1	TRBV27	-	CASSPGPRGNTEAFF	TGTGCCAGCAGTCCGGGGCCAAGGGGAAACACTGAAGCTTTCTTT
-	TRBJ1-5	TRBV7-6	once	CASSSIPNQPQHF	TGTGCCAGCAGCTCCATCCCTAATCAGCCCCAGCATTTT
-	TRBJ2-1	TRBV5-6	-	CASSLELAGINEQFF	TGTGCCAGCAGCTTGGAACTTGCAGGGATAAATGAGCAGTTCTTC
TRBD1	TRBJ1-1	TRBV9	-	CASSTPGQGVNVDTEAFF	TGTGCCAGCAGCACCCCGGGACAGGGGGTTAATGTTGACACTGAAGCTTTCTTT
-	TRBJ2-3	TRBV7-9	-	CASSLGHDTQYF	TGTGCCAGCAGCTTAGGGCATGATACGCAGTATTTT
-	TRBJ1-5	TRBV27	-	CASSPQRTKQPQHF	TGTGCCAGCAGCCCTCAAAGGACCAAGCAGCCCCAGCATTTT
-	TRBJ2-2	TRBV29-1	-	CSVGLVEWAGELFF	TGCAGCGTTGGTCTTGTAGAATGGGCCGGGGAGCTGTTTTTT
TRBD2	TRBJ2-3	TRBV15	-	CATSRDREGDTQYF	TGTGCCACCAGCAGAGACAGGGAGGGGGATACGCAGTATTTT
-	TRBJ1-5	TRBV15	-	CATSSTLSNQPQHF	TGTGCCACCAGCAGTACACTGAGCAATCAGCCCCAGCATTTT
-	TRBJ2-1	TRBV29-1	-	CSAGLDYNEQFF	TGCAGCGCCGGGTTGGATTACAATGAGCAGTTCTTC
TRBD1	TRBJ2-7	TRBV4-1	-	CASSQTGVYEQYF	TGCGCCAGCAGCCAAACAGGGGTCTACGAGCAGTACTTC
-	TRBJ2-7	TRBV6-5	-	CASSGALYEQYF	TGTGCCAGCAGCGGGGCCCTCTACGAGCAGTACTTC
TRBD1	TRBJ1-1	TRBV30	-	CACTGGANTEAFF	TGTGCCTGTACAGGGGGCGCAAACACTGAAGCTTTCTTT
-	TRBJ2-4	TRBV14	-	CASTKGGGDENIQYF	TGTGCCAGCACGAAGGGAGGGGGCGACGAAAACATTCAGTACTTC
-	TRBJ2-5	TRBV25-1	-	CASSLGETQYF	TGTGCCAGCTCCCTGGGGGAGACCCAGTACTTC
-	TRBJ2-7	TRBV25-1	-	CASSELGQYEQYF	TGTGCCAGCAGTGAATTAGGGCAATACGAGCAGTACTTC
-	TRBJ2-3	TRBV30	-	CAWSFSGRDTQYF	TGTGCCTGGAGTTTTTCAGGGCGGGATACGCAGTATTTT
-	TRBJ2-5	TRBV5-4	-	CASSLGGVYETQYF	TGTGCCAGCAGCTTAGGAGGGGTCTACGAGACCCAGTACTTC
-	TRBJ2-1	TRBV29-1	few	CSVEDVGKGHNEQFF	TGCAGCGTTGAAGATGTAGGCAAGGGCCACAATGAGCAGTTCTTC
-	TRBJ2-7	TRBV13	-	CASSFRGGLGEQYF	TGTGCCAGCAGCTTTAGAGGGGGATTGGGCGAGCAGTACTTC
-	TRBJ1-2	TRBV11-2	few	CASSSVGAYGYTF	TGTGCCAGCAGCTCCGTGGGGGCCTATGGCTACACCTTC
TRBD2	TRBJ2-3	TRBV5-4	-	CASSLLLAGVDTQYF	TGTGCCAGCAGCTTGCTCCTAGCGGGGGTAGACACGCAGTATTTT
-	TRBJ2-3	TRBV27	-	CASSLATSTDTQYF	TGTGCCAGCAGTTTAGCGACTAGCACAGATACGCAGTATTTT
-	TRBJ1-2	TRBV27	-	CASSLSRTGNYGYTF	TGTGCCAGCAGTTTATCCAGGACGGGGAACTATGGCTACACCTTC
TRBD1	TRBJ2-3	TRBV6-5	few	CASSPRTGGTDTQYF	TGTGCCAGCAGTCCCCGAACAGGGGGCACAGATACGCAGTATTTT
TRBD2	TRBJ2-1	TRBV9	-	CASSVYSGGFYEQFF	TGTGCCAGCAGCGTATATAGCGGGGGGTTTTATGAGCAGTTCTTC
TRBD2	TRBJ2-3	TRBV2	few	CASRDDGAGGSDTQYF	TGTGCCAGCAGGGACGATGGAGCGGGGGGGTCAGATACGCAGTATTTT
-	TRBJ2-6	TRBV15	many	CATSKLTSGANVLTF	TGTGCCACCAGCAAGCTGACCTCTGGGGCCAACGTCCTGACTTTC
-	TRBJ1-1	TRBV29-1	once	CSASGGTEAFF	TGCAGCGCCAGTGGGGGAACTGAAGCTTTCTTT
-	TRBJ2-3	TRBV10-1	medium-sized	CASRNIDTQYF	TGCGCCAGCAGGAATATAGATACGCAGTATTTT
-	TRBJ1-2	TRBV29-1	few	CSVEDRQGYGYTF	TGCAGCGTTGAAGATCGGCAGGGCTATGGCTACACCTTC
TRBD2	TRBJ2-3	TRBV2	many	CASSEAVTSGGSSTDTQYF	TGTGCCAGCAGTGAAGCTGTCACTAGCGGGGGCTCTAGCACAGATACGCAGTATTTT
-	TRBJ1-1	TRBV30	-	CAWSWGSTEAFF	TGTGCCTGGAGTTGGGGCAGCACTGAAGCTTTCTTT
TRBD2	TRBJ2-7	TRBV9	-	CASAGTSGDHEQYF	TGTGCCAGCGCAGGGACTAGCGGGGACCACGAGCAGTACTTC
-	TRBJ2-1	TRBV7-9	-	CASSSGLTNEQFF	TGTGCCAGCAGCTCCGGGTTAACAAATGAGCAGTTCTTC
-	TRBJ1-5	TRBV7-3	-	CATLGSSPINQPQHF	TGTGCCACGCTAGGCAGCAGTCCTATCAATCAGCCCCAGCATTTT
-	TRBJ1-4	TRBV13	-	CASSLDRDEKLFF	TGTGCCAGCAGCTTAGATCGAGATGAAAAACTGTTTTTT
-	TRBJ1-1	TRBV4-1	once	CASSPRPGGTTEAFF	TGCGCCAGCAGCCCCCGTCCCGGGGGGACCACTGAAGCTTTCTTT
-	TRBJ1-1	TRBV7-9	-	CASSPRGGGNTEAFF	TGTGCCAGCAGCCCCCGTGGCGGAGGGAACACTGAAGCTTTCTTT
TRBD1	TRBJ2-5	TRBV9	once	CASSVDTGEYQETQYF	TGTGCCAGCAGCGTAGACACAGGGGAGTACCAAGAGACCCAGTACTTC